This TCR beta chain was sequenced during a study of OX40 agonist ivuxolimab in advanced cancers. As for the study in general: The patients received agonistic anti-OX40 (CD134) antibody ivuxolimab. Roughly two fifths of patients had received prior checkpoint inhibitor therapy.

With 2 bases removed from V and 9 bases from J, the gap between germline ends came to 25 bases. The germline CDR1 and CDR2 sequences are WNHNN and SYGVQD (reference sequence). The CDR3 has 18 residues. The protocol was immunoSEQ multiplex PCR, while the TCRdb copy is restricted to in-frame clones and leaves out a portion. Here the sample spans roughly 80,000 clones, around nine tenths being singletons. This sequence joins TRBV10-1 and TRBJ1-4; no definite D call. The sequence came from an adult with an advanced solid tumor such as melanoma, head and neck, liver or kidney cancer. The sequencing here drew on CD4+ or CD8+ T cells sorted from blood, taken in a trial of the OX40 agonist ivuxolimab. In DNA form, the CDR3 reads TGCGCCAGCAGTGAGAAACTGAAGCGGGCAGGATCGCCCCAAAAACTGTTTTTT. Translation gives CASSEKLKRAGSPQKLFF.